Described below is a single TCR beta chain sequence and its context. The study assigned cohorts using participant-reported clinical history. Within 2 weeks before study entry, exposed participants met a COVID-19 case. The authors' processing: Amplification with reference gene primers provided the estimates of nucleated cell counts. Sequencing used immunoSEQ multiplex PCR; TCRdb keeps in-frame clones, though not all of them. The V and J calls and clone size were taken over from that table, and D and trimming were inferred from the DNA. The data show roughly 400,000 clones, roughly nine tenths seen once. The CDR3 sequence is 16 residues long. Germline V gives CDR1 MNHNY, CDR2 SVGAGI (reference sequence). V gave up 5 bases and J gave up 2 bases; unmatched junction bases: 8. The data are from a study of blood T cell repertoires in COVID-19. Study at large: The study drew acute and convalescent COVID-19 samples from the United States, Italy and Spain.

The sequencing input was PBMCs or T cells enriched from blood (not recorded which). The receptor was derived from a woman in her forties who had been exposed to COVID-19. The V gene is TRBV6-6, the J gene TRBJ1-5, with 8 bases fitting TRBD1. Here the CDR3 reads CASSPRTGFGNQPQHF. The DNA for the CDR3 is TGTGCCAGCAGTCCCCGGACAGGGTTTGGCAATCAGCCCCAGCATTTT.